There are a few counts of the clone carrying this TCR beta chain. This record comes from a study of early T cells in non-severe SARS-CoV-2 infection. The germline gives CDR1 LNHDA, CDR2 SQIVND (reference sequence). V trimming: 3 bases; J trimming: 8 bases; junction bases outside the gene matches: 9. This CDR3 comprises 15 residues. TCRdb processed the 5' RACE reads anew with MiXCR; each CDR3 protein has one entry. The sample consists of 55,000 to 80,000 distinct CDR3 sequences, approximately 12% of them appearing once. Input material: whole blood. The clonotype was recovered from an adult who was a healthcare worker with PCR-confirmed SARS-CoV-2 infection or an uninfected control (not recorded which). This chain uses TRBV19 with TRBJ2-1, with 8 bases identical to TRBD1. CDR3 coding DNA: TGTGCCAGTAGTATTGGGACAGGCCTGCTTTATGAGCAGTTCTTC. It specifies CASSIGTGLLYEQFF.